The 10 T cell receptor beta chains listed next were all sequenced from one sample in a study of cytomegalovirus exposure and HLA in healthy donors. A multiplex PCR was run with 60 Vbeta primers and 13 Jbeta primers. Profiling relied on immunoSEQ multiplex PCR, and the TCRdb table lists in-frame clones only, not all of them. Of 140,000 to 150,000 clones listed, more than 8% are singletons. Sample: PBMCs. The receptors originated from a man aged 45-65 years in good health and CMV-seronegative.

The V and J genes are TRBV10-3 and TRBJ2-7; TRBD1 aligns across 10 bases. CDR1 ENHRY and CDR2 SYGVKD come from the germline V gene. The CDR3 runs 15 residues. V was pared by 6 bases and J by 3 bases, with 8 bases of the junction left unmatched. This chain's CDR3 is CAIREGGTGDYEQYF. The CDR3 DNA is TGTGCCATCAGGGAGGGAGGGACAGGGGACTACGAGCAGTACTTC.

This clone was seen more than once but under ten times. V gene TRBV9 combines with J gene TRBJ2-7; TRBD2 aligns across 8 bases. The CDR3 has 17 amino acids. Germline values: CDR1 SGDLS, CDR2 YYNGEE. J gave up 2 bases and V 1 base, and 11 bases lay outside the gene matches. Here the CDR3 reads CASSVIQREIHAYEQYF. The CDR3, as DNA: TGTGCCAGCAGCGTAATTCAGCGGGAGATTCACGCCTACGAGCAGTACTTC.

V and J are TRBV2 and TRBJ2-7; TRBD1 might be the D (6 bases). The CDR3 length is 13 residues. V lost 3 bases and J lost 2, with 8 bases in between. The germline gives CDR1 SNHLY, CDR2 FYNNEI. The CDR3 DNA reads TGTGCCAGCAGTGACAGGGGAACCTACGAGCAGTACTTC. Protein: CASSDRGTYEQYF.

This clone was found a few times. The chain recombines TRBV19 with TRBJ2-7; TRBD2 aligns across 14 bases. Germline lookup yields CDR1 LNHDA and CDR2 SQIVND (reference sequence). CDR3 size: 13 residues. V shed 9 bases, J shed 12 bases, and the junction held 10 bases outside the gene matches. CDR3 amino acids: CARGGLAGGPWYF. The CDR3 DNA sequence: TGTGCCAGGGGTGGACTAGCGGGAGGACCGTGGTACTTC.

V gene TRBV29-1 combines with J gene TRBJ2-3; 7 positions match TRBD2. The CDR3 sequence is 14 residues long. Trimming cost V 3 bases and J 4 bases; bases outside gene matches: 7. Germline V gene sequence: CDR1 SQVTM, CDR2 ANQGSEA. DNA for the CDR3: TGCAGCGTTGATACGCGGGAGAGATCAGATACGCAGTATTTT. Its translation: CSVDTRERSDTQYF.

In this sample, this clone turned up a few times. This chain uses TRBV7-6 with TRBJ2-7; D is ambiguous. The CDR3 is 14 residues long. Per the germline V gene, CDR1 is SGHVS and CDR2 is FNYEAQ. The germline V and J ends were trimmed by 2 bases and 2 bases, with 10 bases remaining between them. The chain's CDR3 is CASSLSDTTYEQYF. The CDR3 DNA reads TGTGCCAGCAGCTTATCGGATACTACCTACGAGCAGTACTTC.

The rearrangement joins TRBV11-2 to TRBJ1-1; D is unresolved. The germline CDR1 and CDR2 sequences are SGHAT and FQNNGV. Between the trimmed V and J ends, which lost 0 bases and 6 bases, there was a span of 8 bases. The CDR3 is made up of 13 amino acids. CDR3 in DNA: TGTGCCAGCAGCTTAGATTCGGGTTCTGAAGCTTTCTTT. Translation gives CASSLDSGSEAFF.

V gene TRBV19 combines with J gene TRBJ2-5, with TRBD2 matching over 7 bases. The CDR3 totals 14 residues. Germline trimming cut 3 bases from V and 4 bases from J; bases unmatched to any gene: 5. The germline V gene encodes CDR1 LNHDA and CDR2 SQIVND (reference sequence). The CDR3 protein is CASSIGPGGETQYF. As DNA, the CDR3 is TGTGCCAGTAGTATCGGGCCGGGAGGAGAGACCCAGTACTTC.

This clone was found a few times. V is TRBV10-3 and J is TRBJ1-5; tentative D call: TRBD1 (6 bases). CDR1 ENHRY and CDR2 SYGVKD come from the germline V gene. Between the trimmed V and J ends, which lost 7 bases and 0 bases, there was a span of 10 bases. CDR3 length: 14 amino acids. CDR3 coding DNA: TGTGCCATCACAGGGGACCCTAGCAATCAGCCCCAGCATTTT. It codes for CAITGDPSNQPQHF.

Notes on this clone: One end of the junction fails to match germline, which may point to a read error. The J gene is TRBJ2-1, the V gene TRBV4-1, with a weak D call TRBD1 (6 bases). This CDR3 spans 15 amino acids. Germline CDR1 MGHRA, CDR2 YSYEKL. In DNA, the CDR3 is TGCGCCAGCAGTCAAGTAGGGGGCTCCTACAATGAGCAGTTCTTC. Amino acid sequence: CASSQVGGSYNEQFF.